What follows are 20 T cell receptor beta chains derived from one specimen sequenced in a study of T cells in Graves' hyperthyroidism and ophthalmopathy. The TCR beta CDR3 regions underwent amplification using RNA transcripts as the source. The HTBI primer set drove a first-round RT-PCR of the TCR CDR3. TCRdb re-derived calls from the multiplex PCR reads in MiXCR, one entry per CDR3 protein. Of around 380,000 distinct CDR3 sequences in the sample, approximately 15% were seen once. The sequenced sample consisted of blood. The receptors stem from a young man with Graves' hyperthyroidism that later progressed to Graves' ophthalmopathy.

The gene calls are TRBV2 and TRBJ2-1; 11 nucleotides agree with TRBD2. Germline trimming cut 6 bases from V and 12 bases from J; bases unmatched to any gene: 16. The CDR3 is 16 amino acids. Germline V gives CDR1 SNHLY, CDR2 FYNNEI. CDR3 in amino acids: CASRLLLAGEHGGQFF. The CDR3 bases are TGTGCCAGCAGGCTCTTACTAGCGGGGGAACACGGGGGGCAGTTCTTC.

This clonotype has at least ten counts. The V and J genes are TRBV7-8 and TRBJ2-5, with 7 bases lining up with TRBD1. The CDR3 consists of 15 residues. Germline CDR1 reads SGHVS; CDR2 reads FQNEAQ. V trimming: 5 bases; J trimming: 5 bases; junction bases outside the gene matches: 11. For the CDR3, the DNA is TGTGCCAGCAGCAGTACAGGGGTCCTGGGGGAGACCCAGTACTTC. It specifies CASSSTGVLGETQYF.

There are a few counts of this clonotype. This chain connects TRBV5-6 to TRBJ2-7, with D uncertain. V was pared by 4 bases and J by 0 bases, with 20 bases between. CDR3 size: 17 residues. In germline, CDR1 is SGHDT, CDR2 YYEEEE. The CDR3 nucleotides read TGTGCCAGCAGCCTCCCGTTTGGAACTGGGCTCTCCTACGAGCAGTACTTC. Translating it yields CASSLPFGTGLSYEQYF.

This clonotype has just a few counts. CDR3 loop: CSASGEGVAKNIQYF. In nucleotides, the CDR3 is TGCAGTGCTAGTGGGGAAGGGGTAGCCAAAAACATTCAGTACTTC. This chain links TRBV20-1 with TRBJ2-4, with D possibly being TRBD1 (5 bases). Trimming took off 3 bases at V and 0 bases at J, with 12 bases between the two ends. CDR1 and CDR2 from the germline V gene are DFQATT and SNEGSKA (reference sequence). The CDR3 totals 15 residues.

The chain has TRBV10-2 and TRBJ2-5; 10 nucleotides match TRBD2. CDR3 length equals 17 residues. Germline assignment: CDR1 WSHSY and CDR2 SAAADI. The V and J ends lost 10 bases and 5 bases, in that order; junction bases with no gene match: 19. The CDR3 is CATSPAASGGREETQYF. CDR3 coding DNA: TGCGCCACTTCCCCAGCGGCTAGCGGGGGCCGAGAGGAGACCCAGTACTTC.

This clonotype was counted ten times or more. The V call is TRBV30, the J call TRBJ1-1; D uncertain. CDR1 and CDR2 (germline): GTSNPN, SVGIG (reference sequence). The ends were cut back, 0 bases at V and 3 bases at J, with 11 bases in the middle. There are 14 residues in the CDR3. The CDR3 spells CAWSVRLLDTEAFF. The CDR3 nucleotides are TGTGCCTGGAGTGTACGACTCCTGGACACTGAAGCTTTCTTT.

The chain links TRBV19 to TRBJ2-3; no clear D. CDR1 and CDR2 from the germline V gene are LNHDA and SQIVND (reference sequence). This CDR3 has 16 amino acids. V shed 3 bases and J shed 0 bases, with 13 bases lying between them. CDR3 DNA sequence: TGTGCCAGTAGTATTTGGTCCTTACCAAGCACAGATACGCAGTATTTT. Translated: CASSIWSLPSTDTQYF.

Ten or more counts support this clonotype. V usage is TRBV7-3 and J usage is TRBJ2-7; D ambiguous. In germline, CDR1 is SGHTA, CDR2 FQGTGA. Trimming removed 1 base at V and 0 bases at J, with 10 bases between. The CDR3 totals 15 residues. The CDR3 bases are TGTGCCAGCAGCTTAATCGGCAAGAGCTCCTACGAGCAGTACTTC. It yields the protein CASSLIGKSSYEQYF.

This clonotype showed up many times. This sequence joins TRBV5-1 and TRBJ1-1; 7 bases map to TRBD1. There are 14 residues in the CDR3. V lost 4 bases and J lost 6; bases outside the gene matches: 9. Per germline, CDR1 SGHRS and CDR2 YFSETQ. The CDR3 DNA reads as TGCGCCAGCAGCGAAACACAGGGGCAGTCTGAAGCTTTCTTT. Encoded protein: CASSETQGQSEAFF.

The chain recombines TRBV15 with TRBJ1-4, with a possible D match to TRBD1 (5 bases). Germline-derived CDR1 and CDR2 are LNHNV and YYDKDF (reference sequence). Trimming took 5 bases from V and 1 from J, leaving 11 bases between them. CDR3 size: 15 residues. Written as DNA, the CDR3 is TGTGCCACCAGCGAGCTCAGGGTAACTAATGAAAAACTGTTTTTT. Amino acids: CATSELRVTNEKLFF.

This chain connects TRBV11-1 to TRBJ2-1; perhaps TRBD1 as D (5 bases). The germline gives CDR1 SGHAT, CDR2 FQDESV (reference sequence). The CDR3 loop spans 14 amino acids. V shed 5 bases and J shed 8 bases, with 16 bases lying between them. CDR3: CASSPTVRRDEQFF. The CDR3 DNA reads TGTGCCAGCAGCCCGACAGTTCGGCGCGATGAGCAGTTCTTC.

This clonotype appeared a few times. This rearrangement joins TRBV4-1 to TRBJ1-2, with no clear D. CDR3 size: 13 residues. Germline CDR1 is MGHRA and CDR2 is YSYEKL. Trimming left V 0 bases short and J 8 bases short, with 10 bases between. The CDR3 loop reads CASSQDHRKGYTF. CDR3 nucleotides: TGCGCCAGCAGCCAAGATCACCGGAAAGGCTACACCTTC.

This clonotype was detected ten times or more. V usage is TRBV20-1 and J usage is TRBJ2-5; 15 nucleotides agree with TRBD2. Germline CDR1 reads DFQATT; CDR2 reads SNEGSKA (reference sequence). V was clipped by 2 bases and J by 5 bases; unmatched bases: 6. The CDR3 length is 16 residues. CDR3 nucleotide sequence: TGCAGTGCTAGAAGGACTAGCGGGGGGGCCCCGGAGACCCAGTACTTC. Amino acids: CSARRTSGGAPETQYF.

This chain links TRBV19 with TRBJ2-7, with D possibly TRBD1 on 5 matching bases. Germline CDR1 and CDR2: LNHDA and SQIVND (reference sequence). Trimming stripped 6 bases from V and 6 bases from J, with 12 bases between. The CDR3 is 12 amino acids. CDR3 nucleotides: TGTGCCAGTAGCGTCAGGGCTGGCGAGCAGTACTTC. Amino acid sequence: CASSVRAGEQYF.

This chain connects TRBV12-3 or TRBV12-4 to TRBJ2-2; TRBD2 matches at 8 bases. Losses at the gene ends were 7 bases for V and 6 bases for J; bases not matched to a gene: 13. The CDR3 totals 16 residues. CDR3 amino acids: CASIPWGRGDAGELFF. In DNA form, the CDR3 reads TGTGCCAGCATACCCTGGGGGCGGGGGGACGCCGGGGAGCTGTTTTTT.

Many counts were recorded for this clonotype. The chain uses TRBV28 and TRBJ2-7; D gene uncertain. This CDR3 comprises 13 residues. From germline, CDR1 is MDHEN and CDR2 SYDVKM. V lost 8 bases and J lost 5, with 16 bases in between. The CDR3 spells CASSPGKEHEQYF. The CDR3 DNA is TGTGCCAGCTCCCCGGGTAAGGAGCACGAGCAGTACTTC.

This clonotype showed up many times. The chain recombines TRBV3-1 with TRBJ2-3; D gene unclear. V was shortened by 0 bases and J by 3 bases, with 4 bases between the two germline ends. Germline-derived CDR1 and CDR2 are LGHDT and YNNKEL (reference sequence). There are 13 residues in the CDR3. The CDR3 bases are TGTGCCAGCAGCCAAGAAAGGACAGATACGCAGTATTTT. Protein product: CASSQERTDTQYF.

On this clonotype itself: At one end, the junction sequence differs from germline, possibly due to a read error. The chain is built from TRBV7-7 and TRBJ2-7; the match to TRBD1 covers 8 bases. The germline gives CDR1 SSHAT, CDR2 FNYEAQ (reference sequence). The CDR3 covers 15 residues. This CDR3 is CASSSRDRSYYEQYF. In DNA form, the CDR3 reads TGTGCTAGCAGCTCCCGGGACAGGTCTTACTACGAGCAGTACTTC.

V is TRBV7-6 and J is TRBJ1-2; D remains ambiguous. This CDR3 has 15 residues. V lost 1 base and J 4 bases, leaving 13 bases between the germline ends. The V gene's germline CDR1 is SGHVS and CDR2 FNYEAQ. The CDR3 nucleotides are TGTGCCAGCAGCTTAGAGTCAAGTGGCCTCTATGGCTACACCTTC. Translation gives CASSLESSGLYGYTF.

In this sample, this clonotype turned up a few times. The chain is built from TRBV18 and TRBJ2-1; no definite D call. This CDR3 comprises 15 residues. The ends were cut back, 5 bases at V and 0 bases at J, with 11 bases in the middle. CDR1 and CDR2 (germline): KGHSH, LQKENI. CDR3 sequence: CASSKTNSSYNEQFF. CDR3 DNA sequence: TGTGCCAGCTCAAAGACCAATAGCTCCTACAATGAGCAGTTCTTC. Looking up the rest from reference TRBV18 and TRBJ2-1 gives the full variable domain: NAGVMQNPRHLVRRRGQEARLRCSPMKGHSHVYWYRQLPEEGLKFMVYLQKENIIDESGMPKERFSAEFPKEGPSILRIQQVVRGDSAAYFCASSKTNSSYNEQFFGPGTRLTVL.